This entry lists 32 T cell receptor beta chains sequenced from one sample in a study of shared T cell receptors in the human thymus. The method was immunoSEQ multiplex PCR; TCRdb's version includes in-frame clones alone and lacks a portion of them. The data show some 720,000 clones, around 87% seen once. This sample was also put to use in a study of human thymus T cells.

The source material was thymocytes. The receptors derive from a boy in the first two years of life with a congenital heart defect.

V gene TRBV7-9 combines with J gene TRBJ2-4; D is unresolved. CDR1 SEHNR and CDR2 FQNEAQ come from the germline V gene (reference sequence). The CDR3 totals 16 residues. Trimming cost V 0 bases and J 0 bases, with 9 bases left between them. The CDR3, as DNA: TGTGCCAGCAGCTTAGCGGTAGCCGTAGCCAAAAACATTCAGTACTTC. Amino acid sequence: CASSLAVAVAKNIQYF.

The chain joins TRBV19 to TRBJ2-3; D might be TRBD1 (6 bases). Trimming removed 3 bases from V and 3 bases from J, with 10 bases in between. CDR1 LNHDA and CDR2 SQIVND come from the germline V gene (reference sequence). CDR3 length: 14 amino acids. Written as DNA, the CDR3 is TGTGCCAGTAGTATTACGACAGGAACAGATACGCAGTATTTT. It encodes CASSITTGTDTQYF.

V and J are TRBV5-4 and TRBJ1-1, with 7 bases that match TRBD1. Trimming cost V 0 bases and J 5 bases; bases outside gene matches: 4. The CDR3 spans 14 residues. The germline V gene encodes CDR1 SGHNT and CDR2 YYREEE (reference sequence). Here the CDR3 DNA reads TGTGCCAGCAGCTTGGTCCAGGGGGAAACTGAAGCTTTCTTT. Amino acid sequence: CASSLVQGETEAFF.

V is TRBV27 and J is TRBJ2-5, with TRBD2 as a possible D gene (6 bases). CDR1 and CDR2 (germline): MNHEY, SMNVEV (reference sequence). The CDR3 loop spans 16 amino acids. V dropped 5 bases and J dropped 4 bases, with 20 bases sitting between them. The CDR3 DNA reads TGTGCCAGCAGTCCTTCACGACTAGACTCTGCAGAGACCCAGTACTTC. It yields the protein CASSPSRLDSAETQYF.

This clone was recorded only once. The chain joins TRBV9 to TRBJ2-1; a weak D match, TRBD2 (5 bases). The CDR3 contains 16 residues. V lost 3 bases and J 2 bases, leaving 15 bases between the germline ends. Germline loops: CDR1 SGDLS, CDR2 YYNGEE. The CDR3 loop is CASSGAPSGPYNEQFF. CDR3 coding DNA: TGTGCCAGCAGCGGTGCACCGAGCGGCCCCTACAATGAGCAGTTCTTC.

This CDR3 reads CASSFFIREQVTGELFF. In DNA form, the CDR3 reads TGCGCCAGCAGCTTTTTCATCCGAGAGCAAGTTACCGGGGAGCTGTTTTTT. The chain couples TRBV5-1 to TRBJ2-2; no clear D. From germline, CDR1 is SGHRS and CDR2 YFSETQ. V was cut by 2 bases and J by 5 bases, with 19 bases left in between. This CDR3 is 17 amino acids long.

The genes are TRBV5-6 and TRBJ2-2; TRBD2 aligns across 8 bases. The CDR3 sequence is 14 residues long. V shed 4 bases and J 4 bases; nucleotides not matched to a gene: 3. Per the germline V gene, CDR1 is SGHDT and CDR2 is YYEEEE. Written as DNA, the CDR3 is TGTGCCAGCAGCCTGCTAGCGGGCACCGGGGAGCTGTTTTTT. Translated: CASSLLAGTGELFF.

A single count supports this clone. The J gene is TRBJ2-3, the V gene TRBV6-6, with D perhaps matching TRBD1 (5 bases). CDR3 length: 11 residues. Trimming took off 7 bases at V and 6 bases at J, with 8 bases between the two ends. Per the germline V gene, CDR1 is MNHNY and CDR2 is SVGAGI (reference sequence). The chain's CDR3 is CASTSGDTQYF. In DNA form, the CDR3 reads TGTGCCAGCACCTCAGGGGATACGCAGTATTTT.

The V and J genes are TRBV28 and TRBJ1-6; the D gene is possibly TRBD1 (5 bases). The CDR3 is 15 residues long. Germline-derived CDR1 and CDR2 are MDHEN and SYDVKM. With 3 bases removed from V and 5 bases from J, the gap between germline ends came to 11 bases. The CDR3 is CASSLEGNDNSPLHF. The DNA for the CDR3 is TGTGCCAGCAGTTTGGAGGGGAACGATAATTCACCCCTCCACTTT.

The chain uses TRBV13 and TRBJ2-7; D unresolved. CDR3 length: 15 residues. V was trimmed by 0 bases and J by 0 bases, leaving 9 bases between them. The germline V gene has CDR1 PRHDT and CDR2 FYEKMQ (reference sequence). DNA of the CDR3: TGTGCCAGCAGCTTAGGGAGCGCCAGCTCCTACGAGCAGTACTTC. It codes for CASSLGSASSYEQYF.

This chain connects TRBV4-2 to TRBJ2-1; D gene uncertain. The CDR3 runs to 16 residues. The germline V gene encodes CDR1 LGHNA and CDR2 YNFKEQ. Trimming pared 1 base from V and 6 bases from J, leaving 16 bases between. The CDR3 nucleotides are TGTGCCAGCAGCCAAGTAGGTCTTTCTAGAGCCAATGAGCAGTTCTTC. Its protein product is CASSQVGLSRANEQFF.

This clone was counted a few times. J is TRBJ2-6 and V is TRBV5-1; 8 bases match TRBD1. Trimming at V came to 0 bases and at J to 0 bases, leaving 11 bases not matched to a gene. From germline, CDR1 is SGHRS and CDR2 YFSETQ. CDR3 length: 20 amino acids. Here the CDR3 DNA reads TGCGCCAGCAGCTTGGTCGAAGCTGGGACAGGCCCCTCTGGGGCCAACGTCCTGACTTTC. Translation gives CASSLVEAGTGPSGANVLTF.

DNA for the CDR3: TGCGCCAGCAGCTTCGAAGCGCGGGGGACGGCAGGTGAGCAGTTCTTC. Encoded protein: CASSFEARGTAGEQFF. V and J are TRBV5-1 and TRBJ2-1; 7 bases align to TRBD2. V shed 2 bases, J shed 9 bases, and the junction held 14 bases outside the gene matches. The CDR3 runs to 16 residues. Germline CDR1 reads SGHRS; CDR2 reads YFSETQ.

The chain joins TRBV7-2 to TRBJ2-2, with D unresolved. The germline CDR1 and CDR2 sequences are SGHTA and FQGNSA. Trimming pared 1 base from V and 3 bases from J, leaving 6 bases between. This CDR3 is built from 14 residues. The CDR3 bases are TGTGCCAGCAGCTTAGGGCTGGACACCGGGGAGCTGTTTTTT. This translates into CASSLGLDTGELFF.

This chain links TRBV30 with TRBJ2-7, with 7 nucleotides matching TRBD1. Germline V CDR1 and CDR2: GTSNPN, SVGIG (reference sequence). J gave up 2 bases and V 4 bases, and 8 bases lay outside the gene matches. The CDR3 consists of 14 residues. The CDR3 spells CAWTGQVITYEQYF. For the CDR3, the DNA is TGTGCCTGGACAGGACAGGTTATTACCTACGAGCAGTACTTC. Together with reference TRBV30 and TRBJ2-7, the CDR3 gives the full variable domain: SQTIHQWPATLVQPVGSPLSLECTVEGTSNPNLYWYRQAAGRGLQLLFYSVGIGQISSEVPQNLSASRPQDRQFILSSKKLLLSDSGFYLCAWTGQVITYEQYFGPGTRLTVT.

The rearrangement links TRBV7-9 to TRBJ1-4, with 8 bases fitting TRBD1. Germline lookup yields CDR1 SEHNR and CDR2 FQNEAQ (reference sequence). The ends lost 1 base at V and 7 bases at J; junction bases unmatched: 8. This CDR3 is 16 amino acids long. The CDR3 DNA sequence: TGTGCCAGCAGCTTAGGTTCACGACAGGGGTTTGAAAAACTGTTTTTT. As protein: CASSLGSRQGFEKLFF.

The V gene is TRBV4-1, the J gene TRBJ2-1, with D possibly being TRBD2 (6 bases). The germline V gene encodes CDR1 MGHRA and CDR2 YSYEKL. The ends were cut back, 0 bases at V and 3 bases at J, with 12 bases in the middle. The CDR3 is 16 amino acids. CDR3 loop: CASSQDPAGIYNEQFF. CDR3 DNA: TGCGCCAGCAGCCAAGATCCGGCGGGAATCTACAATGAGCAGTTCTTC.

The chain links TRBV19 to TRBJ1-5, with 7 bases fitting TRBD1. Trimming at V came to 1 base and at J to 3 bases, leaving 9 bases not matched to a gene. The germline gives CDR1 LNHDA, CDR2 SQIVND (reference sequence). CDR3 length equals 17 residues. In nucleotides, the CDR3 is TGTGCCAGTAGTATAGCCTTCCTGACAGGGAACAATCAGCCCCAGCATTTT. Its protein product is CASSIAFLTGNNQPQHF.

With respect to this clone: The same CDR3 is also encoded by other DNA sequences in this sample. The V and J genes are TRBV4-3 and TRBJ2-7, with a possible D match to TRBD1 (5 bases). Trimming left V 0 bases short and J 4 bases short, with 16 bases between. CDR3 length: 16 amino acids. Germline CDR1 LGHNA, CDR2 YSLEER. The CDR3 loop is CASSQERKGSSYEQYF. DNA for the CDR3: TGCGCCAGCAGCCAAGAGAGAAAGGGGTCGTCTTACGAGCAGTACTTC.

This rearrangement joins TRBV6-1 to TRBJ2-1; D unclear. The CDR3 contains 14 residues. V lost 4 bases and J lost 3, with 10 bases in between. Germline CDR1 reads MNHNS; CDR2 reads SASEGT. The chain's CDR3 is CASSVVSGYNEQFF. In DNA form, the CDR3 reads TGTGCCAGCAGTGTCGTCTCCGGCTACAATGAGCAGTTCTTC.

The chain couples TRBV20-1 to TRBJ2-7, with D unclear. The CDR3 length is 9 residues. Germline V gene sequence: CDR1 DFQATT, CDR2 SNEGSKA (reference sequence). Trimming removed 3 bases from V and 6 bases from J, with 3 bases in between. The CDR3 DNA reads TGCAGTGCTAGTAGCGAGCAGTACTTC. Its translation: CSASSEQYF.

The V call is TRBV10-2, the J call TRBJ1-1, with D possibly matching TRBD1 (5 bases). Germline CDR1 WSHSY, CDR2 SAAADI. This CDR3 is built from 14 residues. V was clipped by 5 bases and J by 1 base, with 11 bases between them. In DNA, the CDR3 is TGCGCCAGCAGTATGGCGGGGACGAACACTGAAGCTTTCTTT. As protein: CASSMAGTNTEAFF.

This chain links TRBV28 with TRBJ2-5; the D gene is possibly TRBD2 (6 bases). V dropped 8 bases and J dropped 4 bases, with 23 bases sitting between them. This CDR3 spans 16 amino acids. Germline-derived CDR1 and CDR2 are MDHEN and SYDVKM. CDR3 coding DNA: TGTGCCAGCTCGGTTTTGCTAGCGCGGGAAGGAGAGACCCAGTACTTC. It is translated as CASSVLLAREGETQYF.

The rearrangement joins TRBV4-3 to TRBJ2-2, with 9 bases aligning to TRBD1. CDR1 is LGHNA, CDR2 YSLEER, per germline. Trimming at V came to 4 bases and at J to 10 bases, leaving 7 bases not matched to a gene. The CDR3 extends over 14 amino acids. The CDR3 here is CASSRWTGVVELFF. The DNA for the CDR3 is TGCGCCAGCAGCCGATGGACAGGGGTCGTGGAGCTGTTTTTT.

This chain uses TRBV15 with TRBJ2-7; 7 bases are shared with TRBD2. The CDR3 consists of 16 residues. V shed 0 bases, J shed 2 bases, and the junction held 7 bases outside the gene matches. Germline V gene sequence: CDR1 LNHNV, CDR2 YYDKDF (reference sequence). CDR3 residues: CATSRDRSSGPYEQYF. The CDR3 bases are TGTGCCACCAGCAGAGATCGCTCTAGCGGCCCCTACGAGCAGTACTTC.

The table lists this clone with a count of one. This chain joins TRBV10-3 and TRBJ2-2; 9 bases are shared with TRBD1. Trimming removed 6 bases from V and 4 bases from J; junction bases left unmatched: 3. The CDR3 runs 14 residues. Germline CDR1 and CDR2: ENHRY and SYGVKD. DNA of the CDR3: TGTGCCATCAGCGCGGGACAGGGCACCGGGGAGCTGTTTTTT. Residues: CAISAGQGTGELFF.

The V gene is TRBV18, the J gene TRBJ2-7; TRBD2 agrees at 16 bases. There are 19 residues in the CDR3. The trim removed 0 bases at V and 0 bases at J, leaving 5 bases unmatched. Germline CDR1 is KGHSH and CDR2 is LQKENI. The CDR3 loop is CASSPPGLAGGPHSYEQYF. CDR3 DNA: TGTGCCAGCTCACCACCGGGACTAGCGGGAGGGCCTCACTCCTACGAGCAGTACTTC.

As DNA, the CDR3 is TGTGCCAGTAGTGGGAGGGGGAGGGCCTCCTACGAGCAGTACTTC. Its protein is CASSGRGRASYEQYF. The chain combines TRBV19 with TRBJ2-7; D may be TRBD2 (7 bases). V lost 5 bases and J 0 bases, leaving 14 bases between the germline ends. Germline CDR1 LNHDA, CDR2 SQIVND (reference sequence). The CDR3 loop spans 15 amino acids.

This clone has a handful of counts. The chain recombines TRBV14 with TRBJ2-1, with TRBD2 matching 11 bases. The CDR3 spans 15 residues. V was pared by 4 bases and J by 9 bases, with 8 bases of the junction left unmatched. Germline assignment: CDR1 SGHDN and CDR2 FVKESK. The CDR3 loop is CASSLTLAGVFEQFF. For the CDR3, the DNA is TGTGCCAGCAGCCTCACACTAGCGGGAGTTTTTGAGCAGTTCTTC.

The J gene is TRBJ1-6, the V gene TRBV4-1; maybe TRBD1 (5 bases). V was shortened by 1 base and J by 5 bases, with 12 bases between the two germline ends. CDR1 is MGHRA, CDR2 YSYEKL, per germline. The CDR3 is 16 residues long. The CDR3 DNA reads TGCGCCAGCAGCCAAGCCGGACACCTCAATAATTCACCCCTCCACTTT. This sequence encodes CASSQAGHLNNSPLHF.

The chain employs TRBV5-5 and TRBJ2-7; D perhaps matches TRBD2 (6 bases). Trimming removed 4 bases from V and 1 base from J, with 18 bases in between. CDR3 length equals 16 residues. Germline lookup yields CDR1 SGHKS and CDR2 YYEKEE (reference sequence). This CDR3 reads CASSPQAGGSSYEQYF. The CDR3 region has the DNA TGTGCCAGCAGCCCACAAGCAGGAGGGAGTTCCTACGAGCAGTACTTC. The full variable domain, in which reference TRBV5-5 and TRBJ2-7 provide the parts outside the CDR3, is DAGVTQSPTHLIKTRGQQVTLRCSPISGHKSVSWYQQVLGQGPQFIFQYYEKEERGRGNFPDRFSARQFPNYSSELNVNALLLGDSALYLCASSPQAGGSSYEQYFGPGTRLTVT.

The chain couples TRBV14 to TRBJ1-1; D is undetermined. V lost 0 bases and J lost 0, with 8 bases in between. Germline CDR1 and CDR2: SGHDN and FVKESK. The CDR3 totals 15 residues. The CDR3, as DNA: TGTGCCAGCAGCCAAGAGGGCAGGATGAACACTGAAGCTTTCTTT. Amino acid sequence: CASSQEGRMNTEAFF.